The following is a T cell receptor (beta chain) sequence with its context. Its specificity is not known. Germline V lookup: CDR1 SGHRS, CDR2 YFSETQ. The length of the CDR3 is 14 residues. Trimming shortened V by 4 bases and J by 4 bases, and 15 bases separated the two germline ends. This entry comes from a study of early T cells in non-severe SARS-CoV-2 infection. Looking at the study overall: Sequencing of bulk RNA from unsorted whole blood was done, without chain pairing.

General study points: Matching results from VDJdb favored anti-spike CD8 responses, leaving private and CD4 specificities undetected.

The TCR library protocol attached unique molecular identifiers to the individual cDNA molecules. TCRdb recomputed calls from the 5' RACE reads with MiXCR, one row per CDR3 protein. Among approximately 60,000 distinct CDR3 sequences listed, 12% were seen once. The sample consisted of whole blood. This chain uses TRBV5-1 with TRBJ2-7; the D gene is possibly TRBD2 (6 bases). The receptor was derived from an adult who was a healthcare worker with PCR-confirmed SARS-CoV-2 infection or an uninfected control (not recorded which). This chain's CDR3 is CASSRDCRVYEQYF. In DNA, the CDR3 is TGCGCCAGCAGCAGGGACTGCCGGGTTTACGAGCAGTACTTC. The full variable domain, completed using reference TRBV5-1 and TRBJ2-7, is KAGVTQTPRYLIKTRGQQVTLSCSPISGHRSVSWYQQTPGQGLQFLFEYFSETQRNKGNFPGRFSGRQFSNSRSEMNVSTLELGDSALYLCASSRDCRVYEQYFGPGTRLTVT.